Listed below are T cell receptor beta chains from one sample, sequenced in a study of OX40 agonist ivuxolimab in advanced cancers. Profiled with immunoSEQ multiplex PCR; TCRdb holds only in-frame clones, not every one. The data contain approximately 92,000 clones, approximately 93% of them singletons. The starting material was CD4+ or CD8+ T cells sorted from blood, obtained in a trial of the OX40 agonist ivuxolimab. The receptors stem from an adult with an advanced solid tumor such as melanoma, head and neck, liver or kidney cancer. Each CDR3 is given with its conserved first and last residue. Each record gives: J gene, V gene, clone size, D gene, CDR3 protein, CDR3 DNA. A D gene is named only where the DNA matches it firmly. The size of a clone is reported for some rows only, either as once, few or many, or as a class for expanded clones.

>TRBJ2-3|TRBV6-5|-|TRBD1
CASSYLGTVEHF
TGTGCCAGCAGTTACTTAGGGACAGTGGAGCATTTT
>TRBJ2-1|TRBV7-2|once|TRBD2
CASTRRGGGYEQFF
TGTGCCAGCACCCGGCGGGGGGGCGGGTATGAGCAGTTCTTC
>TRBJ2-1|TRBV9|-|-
CASSVGASPHEQFF
TGTGCCAGCAGCGTAGGGGCTAGCCCCCATGAGCAGTTCTTC
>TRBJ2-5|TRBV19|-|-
CASSIVGGGGGETQYF
TGTGCCAGTAGTATAGTAGGGGGGGGAGGCGGAGAGACCCAGTACTTC
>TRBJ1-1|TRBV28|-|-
CASLAGRRNTEAFF
TGTGCCAGCTTGGCAGGGCGAAGGAACACTGAAGCTTTCTTT
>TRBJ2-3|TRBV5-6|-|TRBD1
CASSLKRTGRTDTQYF
TGTGCCAGCAGCTTAAAGAGGACAGGGCGCACAGATACGCAGTATTTT
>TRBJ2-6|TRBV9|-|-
CASSVVWGPGANVLTF
TGTGCCAGCAGCGTAGTATGGGGGCCCGGGGCCAACGTCCTGACTTTC
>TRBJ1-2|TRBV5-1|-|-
CASSQDGNYGYTF
TGCGCCAGCAGCCAGGACGGTAACTATGGCTACACCTTC
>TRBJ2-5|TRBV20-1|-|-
CSARDGMAQYF
TGCAGTGCTAGAGATGGGATGGCCCAGTACTTC
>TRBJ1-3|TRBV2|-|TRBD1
CASTSDRAISGNTIYF
TGTGCCAGCACCTCGGACAGGGCGATCTCTGGAAACACCATATATTTT
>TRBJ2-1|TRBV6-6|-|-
CASSSSTGSSYNEQFF
TGTGCCAGCAGTTCCTCCACAGGGAGCTCCTACAATGAGCAGTTCTTC
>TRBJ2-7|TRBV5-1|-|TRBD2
CASSLLGGYSYEQYF
TGCGCCAGCAGCTTGTTGGGGGGGTACTCCTACGAGCAGTACTTC
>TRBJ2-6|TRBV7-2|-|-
CASSPRAILVAGANVLTF
TGTGCCAGCAGCCCCCGCGCAATTCTGGTAGCTGGGGCCAACGTCCTGACTTTC
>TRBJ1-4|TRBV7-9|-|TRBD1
CASSADRGHEKLFF
TGTGCCAGCAGCGCCGACAGGGGGCATGAAAAACTGTTTTTT
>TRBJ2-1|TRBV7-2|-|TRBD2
CASSSWASGRGYNEQFF
TGTGCCAGCAGTTCCTGGGCTAGCGGGAGAGGGTACAATGAGCAGTTCTTC
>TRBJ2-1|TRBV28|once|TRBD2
CASSPRTSGRYNEQFF
TGTGCCAGCAGTCCCCGGACTAGCGGGAGATACAATGAGCAGTTCTTC
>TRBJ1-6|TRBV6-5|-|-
CASRREPRNSPLHF
TGTGCCAGCAGACGGGAACCTCGGAATTCACCCCTCCACTTT
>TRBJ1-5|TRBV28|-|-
CASSRGGEEQPQHF
TGTGCCAGCAGCCGCGGGGGGGAGGAGCAGCCCCAGCATTTT
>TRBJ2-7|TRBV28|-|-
CASRPQGRGAYEQYF
TGTGCCAGCAGGCCACAGGGGCGGGGGGCCTACGAGCAGTACTTC
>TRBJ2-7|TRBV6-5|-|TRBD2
CASRKTSGGEQYF
TGTGCCAGCAGGAAGACTAGCGGGGGCGAGCAGTACTTC
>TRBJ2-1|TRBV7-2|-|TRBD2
CASSSAARGRGDYNEQFF
TGTGCCAGCAGCTCCGCGGCTCGCGGGAGGGGGGACTACAATGAGCAGTTCTTC
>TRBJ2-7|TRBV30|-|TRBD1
CAWSNPRTGVYEQYF
TGTGCCTGGAGCAACCCGAGGACAGGGGTATACGAGCAGTACTTC
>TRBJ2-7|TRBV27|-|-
CASSLWQGRYEQYF
TGTGCCAGCAGTTTATGGCAGGGGCGCTACGAGCAGTACTTC
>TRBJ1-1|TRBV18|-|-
CASSPRPGPGVDTEAFF
TGTGCCAGCTCACCACGGCCTGGTCCAGGGGTAGACACTGAAGCTTTCTTT
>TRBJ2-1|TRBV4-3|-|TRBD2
CASSQSGGGAEDEQFF
TGCGCCAGCAGCCAATCGGGAGGGGGGGCGGAAGATGAGCAGTTCTTC
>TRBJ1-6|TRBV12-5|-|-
CASGPGTFNSYNSPLHF
TGTGCTAGTGGTCCAGGGACATTTAACTCCTATAATTCACCCCTCCACTTT
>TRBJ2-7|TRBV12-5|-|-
CASGSNRVQYF
TGTGCTAGTGGTTCCAACAGGGTACAGTACTTC
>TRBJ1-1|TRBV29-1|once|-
CSVYQGPADEAFF
TGCAGCGTTTATCAGGGCCCCGCCGATGAAGCTTTCTTT
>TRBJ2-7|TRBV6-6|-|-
CASSYSGDFSYEQYF
TGTGCCAGCAGTTACTCCGGAGACTTCTCCTACGAGCAGTACTTC
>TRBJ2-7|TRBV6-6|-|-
CASSYYTDSYEQYF
TGTGCCAGCAGTTATTACACGGACTCCTACGAGCAGTACTTC
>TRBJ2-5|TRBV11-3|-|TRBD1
CASSLGTGGRETQYF
TGTGCCAGCAGCTTAGGGACAGGGGGCCGGGAGACCCAGTACTTC
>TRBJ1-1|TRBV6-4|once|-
CASSDSYGENTEAFF
TGTGCCAGCAGTGACTCGTACGGGGAGAACACTGAAGCTTTCTTT
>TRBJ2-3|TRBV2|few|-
CASSPDYTDTQYF
TGTGCCAGCAGTCCGGACTACACAGATACGCAGTATTTT
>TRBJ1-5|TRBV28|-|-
CASSPRQWGNQPQHF
TGTGCCAGCAGTCCAAGACAGTGGGGCAATCAGCCCCAGCATTTT
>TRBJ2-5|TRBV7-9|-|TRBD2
CASSIGLGWETQYF
TGTGCCAGCAGCATTGGACTAGGCTGGGAGACCCAGTACTTC
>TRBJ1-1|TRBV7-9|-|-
CASSFHQGKNTEAFF
TGTGCCAGCAGCTTTCACCAGGGGAAGAACACTGAAGCTTTCTTT
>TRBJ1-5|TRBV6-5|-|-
CASSYGAESNQPQHF
TGTGCCAGCAGTTACGGGGCTGAGAGCAATCAGCCCCAGCATTTT
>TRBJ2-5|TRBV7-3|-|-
CASSQNGLIQETQYF
TGTGCCAGCAGCCAAAACGGACTGATTCAAGAGACCCAGTACTTC
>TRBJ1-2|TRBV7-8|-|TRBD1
CASSAIPRGQGNYGYTF
TGTGCCAGCAGCGCAATCCCGAGAGGACAGGGGAACTATGGCTACACCTTC
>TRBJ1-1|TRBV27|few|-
CASSRPRETEAFF
TGTGCCAGCAGTCGCCCAAGGGAGACTGAAGCTTTCTTT
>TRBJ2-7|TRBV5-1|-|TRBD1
CASSLPETGNYEQYF
TGCGCCAGCAGCTTGCCCGAGACAGGGAACTACGAGCAGTACTTC